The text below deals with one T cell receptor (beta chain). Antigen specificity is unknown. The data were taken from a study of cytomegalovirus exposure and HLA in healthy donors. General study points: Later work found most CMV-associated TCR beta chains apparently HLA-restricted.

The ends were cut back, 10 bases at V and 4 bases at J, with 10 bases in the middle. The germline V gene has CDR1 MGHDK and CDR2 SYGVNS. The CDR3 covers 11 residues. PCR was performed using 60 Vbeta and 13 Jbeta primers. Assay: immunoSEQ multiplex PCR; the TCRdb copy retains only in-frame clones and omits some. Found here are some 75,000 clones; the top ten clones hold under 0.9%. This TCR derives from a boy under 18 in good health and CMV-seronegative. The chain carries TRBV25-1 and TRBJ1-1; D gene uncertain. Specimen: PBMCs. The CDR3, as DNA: TGTGCCACCCGGGAGGGCACTGAAGCTTTCTTT. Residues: CATREGTEAFF.